The following is a T cell receptor beta chain sequence with its context. Its antigen is still unknown. The sample originates from a study of T cell responses to AZD1222 COVID-19 vaccine. Study conclusions and caveats: Reports indicate that nearly half of spike-specific TCRs are directed at unmutated variant regions. Only after the peak T cell response were repertoires sampled. Researchers report vaccine-associated CD4 TCRs spanning spike, with dominance at 160-218 and 743-854.

This CDR3 region has 14 residues. The J segment lost 8 bases and the V segment lost 5 bases, leaving 8 bases of the junction unmatched. Germline CDR1 reads KGHSH; CDR2 reads LQKENI. Profiled with immunoSEQ multiplex PCR; TCRdb holds only in-frame clones, not every one. This sample has 150,000 to 180,000 clones, with about nine tenths found just once. This specimen consisted of peripheral blood, obtained on day 0 of MenACWY control vaccination. The V and J genes are TRBV18 and TRBJ1-2, with 10 bases identical to TRBD1. The clonotype originates from an adult in good health. The CDR3 region has the DNA TGTGCCAGCTCAGACTCGACAGGGGGCGGCGGCTACACCTTC. As protein: CASSDSTGGGGYTF.